The clone carrying this T cell receptor (beta chain) was observed a handful of times. Its specificity is not known. The data stem from a study of T-cell memory formation after mild COVID-19. Study overall: For the most part, TCR clusters were specific to one donor. Notes on the study in general: Mainly in CM and EM were contracting CD4+ clones; CD8+ were in EMRA. Pre-infection memory contained some responding clones, which suggested that cross-reactive memory had joined.

The CDR3 covers 17 residues. The germline V gene encodes CDR1 MDHEN and CDR2 SYDVKM. Trimming shortened V by 6 bases and J by 0 bases, and 20 bases separated the two germline ends. TCR alpha and TCR beta cDNA libraries carrying sample barcodes and UMIs came from 5'RACE with constant-segment primers. Via MiXCR, TCRdb re-called the 5' RACE reads, giving one row per CDR3 protein. Of approximately 490,000 distinct CDR3 sequences detected, about a fifth appear once; the ten largest clones hold around 12%. This TCR came from an adult woman who had mild COVID-19 (a few samples of this study predate the infection). Cell type and time point are not known. Sequencing used PBMCs or a T cell subset sorted from them (not recorded which). The chain carries TRBV28 and TRBJ1-2, with TRBD1 as a possible D gene (5 bases). The DNA of the CDR3 is TGTGCCAGCAGCACAGCGGGGACCCCTGCCGCTAACTATGGCTACACCTTC. Amino acids: CASSTAGTPAANYGYTF.